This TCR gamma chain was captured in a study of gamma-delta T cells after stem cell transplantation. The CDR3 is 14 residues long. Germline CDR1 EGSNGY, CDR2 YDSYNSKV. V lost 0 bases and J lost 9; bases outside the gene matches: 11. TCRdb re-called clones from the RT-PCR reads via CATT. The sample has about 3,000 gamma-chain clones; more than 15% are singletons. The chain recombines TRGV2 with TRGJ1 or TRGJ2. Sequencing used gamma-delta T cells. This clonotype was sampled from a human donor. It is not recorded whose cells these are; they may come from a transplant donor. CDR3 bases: TGTGCCACCTGGGACGGGCCGCTAGGATCTAAGAAACTCTTT. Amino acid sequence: CATWDGPLGSKKLF.